The present TCR beta chain was sequenced within a study of CD8 T cells in Susac syndrome (dated by TCRdb to between 2018 and 2020). Background for the entire study: Whether CD8+ T cell activation and differentiation in Susac syndrome was antigen driven was tested using repertoire sequencing.

The CDR3 runs 14 amino acids, cysteine and phenylalanine included. Just the 42-base CDR3 DNA is kept, in frame starting at base 1. Cut back by 3 bases and 8 bases, the V and J ends lie 16 bases apart. The germline V gene (reference sequence) gives CDR1 as DFQATT and CDR2 as SNEGSKA. The investigation overall reported the following: The number of individuals in the TCR sequencing and HLA analysis was acknowledged as relatively small.

RNA was extracted using the RNeasy kit, and roughly 0.45 to 1 microgram was reverse transcribed with random hexamers. The immunoSEQ multiplex PCR assay, which covers 54 Vbeta and 13 Jbeta segments, was used to amplify TCR beta CDR3 regions. Bias from PCR amplification was corrected by using a synthetic template baseline for primer optimization and for computational correction. Under the source paper's analysis protocol: Reads were annotated to V, D and J genes per IMGT and analyzed with immunoSEQ Analyzer, keeping only productive sequences. Clonality was computed as one minus Shannon entropy normalized by log2 of the number of productive unique sequences. Public and private clones were assessed among the 100 most prevalent clones of each patient and control. Clones were defined as Susac-specific when absent from the healthy and MS cohorts, from roughly 1,100 published viral clones and from other ImmuneACCESS disease sequences. The public reads were quality trimmed at Q25 with fastp and then assembled into clones with MiXCR by TCRdb, keeping productive beta chains. Each CDR3 protein gets just one entry, which takes the most common genes and DNA from the rows behind it. The V and J calls and clone size are TCRdb's, not the authors'. Recorded for this sample are 230,000 or so distinct CDR3 sequences; 95% of them occurred a single time. The ten top clones hold roughly 0.1% of the sample.

As concerns this clonotype: Its specific antigen is unknown. Base qualities are missing; no much larger clone stands one base away.

Peripheral blood CD8+ and CD4+ T cells from healthy donors, Susac syndrome patients and multiple sclerosis patients were profiled using high-throughput TCR beta sequencing. Multiple sclerosis controls were treatment-naive patients with stable or active relapsing-remitting disease fulfilling revised McDonald criteria. Bulk CD8+ and CD4+ T cells were purified by magnetic negative isolation, while CD8+ TEMRA cells were enriched using FACS. Blood was drawn into EDTA tubes, processed within 24 hours, and PBMCs were isolated by density gradient centrifugation. PBMCs destined for TCR sequencing were cryopreserved in liquid nitrogen and later thawed in a 37 °C water bath. Purity of sorted or isolated CD4+, CD8+ and CD8+ TEMRA cells was at least 90%.

The rearranged segments are TRBV20-1 and TRBJ1-4; TRBD1 is perhaps the D gene, given 6 matching bases. Sequences were obtained from CD4+ T cells from PBMCs. This clonotype was sampled from a human donor with multiple sclerosis. The CDR3 corresponds to CSASIGGAPEKLFF. The sequenced DNA is TGCAGTGCTAGTATTGGGGGGGCGCCCGAAAAACTGTTTTTT.